The next 19 T cell receptor beta chains were all read from a single sample in a study of T cell responses to AZD1222 COVID-19 vaccine. The method was immunoSEQ multiplex PCR; TCRdb's version includes in-frame clones alone and lacks a portion of them. The sample holds 200,000 to 250,000 clones; 94% are singletons and the top ten take around 1.8%. The source was peripheral blood, collected 28 days after the second dose of the MenACWY control vaccine. These receptors all stem from an adult who received the MenACWY meningococcal vaccine as a control.

This clone was seen only once. This chain connects TRBV6-2 or TRBV6-3 to TRBJ2-7; no definite D call. Trimming left V 6 bases short and J 7 bases short, with 13 bases between. The CDR3 is 12 amino acids. Germline-derived CDR1 and CDR2 are MNHEY and SVGEGT. The CDR3, as DNA: TGTGCCAGCAGCGCGTCCAGCTGGGAGCAGTACTTC. Its translation: CASSASSWEQYF.

This sequence joins TRBV28 and TRBJ1-4; tentatively, D is TRBD1 (5 bases). In germline, CDR1 is MDHEN, CDR2 SYDVKM. Trimming removed 9 bases at V and 8 bases at J, with 19 bases between. The CDR3 is 14 amino acids. CDR3 in amino acids: CASLSQGMGEKLFF. DNA of the CDR3: TGTGCCAGTCTTTCCCAGGGAATGGGCGAAAAACTGTTTTTT.

This chain links TRBV6-5 with TRBJ2-1, with 11 bases lining up with TRBD2. CDR1 and CDR2 from the germline V gene are MNHEY and SVGAGI. The CDR3 has 14 amino acids. The junction had 4 bases not matched to a gene; V was cut back by 6 bases and J by 6 bases. In DNA, the CDR3 is TGTGCCAGCAGAACCGGGACTAGCGGCAATGAGCAGTTCTTC. This encodes CASRTGTSGNEQFF.

This sequence joins TRBV5-1 and TRBJ2-3; 10 bases map to TRBD2. Germline CDR1 SGHRS, CDR2 YFSETQ. V was clipped by 5 bases and J by 3 bases; unmatched bases: 3. The CDR3 extends over 14 amino acids. The CDR3 bases are TGCGCCAGCAGGCTAGCGGGAGATACAGATACGCAGTATTTT. It specifies CASRLAGDTDTQYF.

The genes are TRBV19 and TRBJ1-2; D call uncertain. The CDR3 contains 12 residues. Trimming shortened V by 6 bases and J by 8 bases, and 13 bases separated the two germline ends. Germline lookup yields CDR1 LNHDA and CDR2 SQIVND (reference sequence). The CDR3 here is CASRTPPDGYTF. As DNA, the CDR3 is TGTGCCAGTAGGACCCCCCCCGACGGCTACACCTTC.

The chain recombines TRBV7-9 with TRBJ2-1; 9 bases agree with TRBD1. The V segment lost 5 bases and the J segment 2 bases; nucleotides outside the gene matches: 4. The CDR3 loop spans 15 amino acids. Germline V gives CDR1 SEHNR, CDR2 FQNEAQ (reference sequence). The CDR3 sequence: CASSHRDRAYNEQFF. CDR3 nucleotide sequence: TGTGCCAGCAGCCACCGGGACAGGGCCTACAATGAGCAGTTCTTC.

The chain recombines TRBV30 with TRBJ1-3, with unresolved D. Germline loops: CDR1 GTSNPN, CDR2 SVGIG (reference sequence). The CDR3 totals 12 residues. V lost 2 bases to trimming and J lost 4 bases, with 6 bases between them. In DNA form, the CDR3 reads TGTGCCTGGAGTTCCGTAGGAAACACCATATATTTT. It translates to CAWSSVGNTIYF.

The V and J genes are TRBV3-1 (or the pseudogene TRBV3-2) and TRBJ1-1; 9 nucleotides agree with TRBD1. The CDR3 is made up of 18 amino acids. Germline V gene lookup returns CDR1 LGHDT and CDR2 YNNKEL (reference sequence). The V and J ends lost 1 base and 5 bases, in that order; junction bases with no gene match: 14. CDR3 in amino acids: CASSQVPVITGGATEAFF. CDR3 DNA sequence: TGTGCCAGCAGCCAAGTACCCGTAATCACAGGGGGCGCGACTGAAGCTTTCTTT.

The chain uses TRBV19 and TRBJ2-2, with 9 bases matching TRBD1. The ends lost 6 bases at V and 5 bases at J; junction bases unmatched: 7. This CDR3 region has 15 residues. In germline, CDR1 is LNHDA, CDR2 SQIVND (reference sequence). In DNA, the CDR3 is TGTGCCAGTAGAGAACAGGGGGCGCAAACCGGGGAGCTGTTTTTT. Translating gives CASREQGAQTGELFF.

This clone was seen only once. The rearrangement links TRBV4-1 to TRBJ1-5, with D unresolved. Germline lookup yields CDR1 MGHRA and CDR2 YSYEKL. Deletions cut 1 base from V and 7 bases from J, with 11 bases between. CDR3 length equals 14 residues. CDR3: CASSQGPLGQPQHF. The DNA for the CDR3 is TGCGCCAGCAGCCAAGGGCCCCTGGGGCAGCCCCAGCATTTT.

The chain uses TRBV6-5 and TRBJ2-1, with TRBD2 identical over 10 bases. CDR3 length: 13 residues. Per germline, CDR1 MNHEY and CDR2 SVGAGI. Trimming took 6 bases from V and 8 from J; bases not matched to a gene: 4. The DNA for the CDR3 is TGTGCCAGCAGCGGACTAGCGGTTTATGAGCAGTTCTTC. Translating it yields CASSGLAVYEQFF.

The chain uses TRBV19 and TRBJ2-5; 7 bases agree with TRBD1. The CDR3 consists of 15 residues. Germline V gene lookup returns CDR1 LNHDA and CDR2 SQIVND (reference sequence). Unmatched junction bases numbered 8, after V lost 5 bases and J lost 2 bases. The CDR3 here is CASSARTGLQETQYF. The CDR3 bases are TGTGCCAGTAGTGCCCGGACAGGTTTGCAAGAGACCCAGTACTTC.

This clone has only one observation. The V and J genes are TRBV9 and TRBJ1-6; tentative D call: TRBD1 (5 bases). Trimming pared 2 bases from V and 7 bases from J, leaving 10 bases between. The CDR3 loop spans 14 amino acids. The germline gives CDR1 SGDLS, CDR2 YYNGEE. The CDR3 region has the DNA TGTGCCAGCAGCGTGAGCAGGGTGAATTCACCCCTCCACTTT. This codes for CASSVSRVNSPLHF.

This rearrangement joins TRBV30 to TRBJ1-1, with D maybe TRBD1 (5 bases). Germline loops: CDR1 GTSNPN, CDR2 SVGIG (reference sequence). The CDR3 is made up of 14 amino acids. Trimming left V 5 bases short and J 3 bases short, with 16 bases between. CDR3 loop: CAWRGGLGDTEAFF. In DNA, the CDR3 is TGTGCCTGGCGGGGGGGATTGGGGGACACTGAAGCTTTCTTT.

J is TRBJ1-1 and V is TRBV11-2; 9 positions match TRBD1. The CDR3 covers 14 residues. Germline V CDR1 and CDR2: SGHAT, FQNNGV. Trimming at V came to 4 bases and at J to 1 base, leaving 1 base not matched to a gene. The CDR3 here is CASSWGQGNTEAFF. DNA for the CDR3: TGTGCCAGCAGCTGGGGACAGGGGAACACTGAAGCTTTCTTT.

CDR3 bases: TGTGCCAGCAGCCAAGGGCAGGTAGTGGCTGGGGCCAACGTCCTGACTTTC. Translated, it gives CASSQGQVVAGANVLTF. V gene TRBV4-2 combines with J gene TRBJ2-6; D remains unclear. Germline V gene sequence: CDR1 LGHNA, CDR2 YNFKEQ. V dropped 1 base and J dropped 2 bases, with 12 bases sitting between them. The length of the CDR3 is 17 residues.

A single count supports this clone. The rearrangement joins TRBV7-9 to TRBJ1-2; D unresolved. Trimming stripped 5 bases from V and 6 bases from J, with 16 bases between. The CDR3 contains 14 residues. CDR1 and CDR2 from the germline V gene are SEHNR and FQNEAQ (reference sequence). The chain's CDR3 is CASSRPGSVDGYTF. DNA of the CDR3: TGTGCCAGCAGCCGACCGGGATCAGTGGATGGCTACACCTTC.

The chain has TRBV2 and TRBJ2-1; D is unclear. Germline loops: CDR1 SNHLY, CDR2 FYNNEI. This CDR3 contains 14 residues. Trimming took 6 bases from V and 8 from J, leaving 17 bases between them. CDR3 sequence reads: CASSAAENVHEQFF. The CDR3 bases are TGTGCCAGCAGCGCCGCTGAGAACGTGCATGAGCAGTTCTTC.

A single count supports this clone. The V and J genes are TRBV29-1 and TRBJ1-4; D is perhaps TRBD1 (5 bases). Germline-derived CDR1 and CDR2 are SQVTM and ANQGSEA. V shed 6 bases and J shed 9 bases, with 20 bases lying between them. CDR3 length: 14 amino acids. Here the CDR3 reads CSVRGAGRGKKLFF. The CDR3 DNA reads TGCAGCGTCAGAGGGGCAGGGAGGGGTAAAAAACTGTTTTTT. The full variable domain, rest sourced from reference TRBV29-1 and TRBJ1-4, is SAVISQKPSRDICQRGTSLTIQCQVDSQVTMMFWYRQQPGQSLTLIATANQGSEATYESGFVIDKFPISRPNLTFSTLTVSNMSPEDSSIYLCSVRGAGRGKKLFFGSGTQLSVL.